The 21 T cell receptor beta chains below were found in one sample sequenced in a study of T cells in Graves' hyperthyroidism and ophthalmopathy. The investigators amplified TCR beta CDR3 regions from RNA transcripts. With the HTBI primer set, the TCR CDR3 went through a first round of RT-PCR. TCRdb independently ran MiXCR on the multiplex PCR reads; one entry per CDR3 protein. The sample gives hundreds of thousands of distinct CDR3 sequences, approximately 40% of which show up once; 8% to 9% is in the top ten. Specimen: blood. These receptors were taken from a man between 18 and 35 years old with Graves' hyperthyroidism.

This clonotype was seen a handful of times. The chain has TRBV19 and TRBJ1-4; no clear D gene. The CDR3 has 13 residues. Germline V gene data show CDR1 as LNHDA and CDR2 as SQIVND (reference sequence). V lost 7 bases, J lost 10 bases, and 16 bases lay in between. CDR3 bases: TGTGCCAGTATGGAGGATCCTTGGGGAAAACTGTTTTTT. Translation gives CASMEDPWGKLFF.

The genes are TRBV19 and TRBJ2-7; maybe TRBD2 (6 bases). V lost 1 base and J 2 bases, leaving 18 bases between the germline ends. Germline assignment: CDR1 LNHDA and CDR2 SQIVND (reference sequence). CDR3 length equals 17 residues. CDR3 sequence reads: CASSIVHLGTSPYEQYF. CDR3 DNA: TGTGCCAGTAGTATAGTCCACTTGGGGACTTCCCCCTACGAGCAGTACTTC.

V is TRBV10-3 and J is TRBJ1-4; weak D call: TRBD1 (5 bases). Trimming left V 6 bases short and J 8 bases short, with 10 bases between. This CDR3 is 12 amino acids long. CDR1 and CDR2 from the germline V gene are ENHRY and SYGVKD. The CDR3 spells CAIRGLGEKLFF. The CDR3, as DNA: TGTGCCATCAGGGGGCTCGGGGAAAAACTGTTTTTT.

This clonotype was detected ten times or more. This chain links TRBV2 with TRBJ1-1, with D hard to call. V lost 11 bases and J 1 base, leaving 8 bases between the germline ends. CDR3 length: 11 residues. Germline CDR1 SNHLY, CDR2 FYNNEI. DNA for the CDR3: TGTGCCTGTCTTAAGAACACTGAAGCTTTCTTT. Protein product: CACLKNTEAFF.

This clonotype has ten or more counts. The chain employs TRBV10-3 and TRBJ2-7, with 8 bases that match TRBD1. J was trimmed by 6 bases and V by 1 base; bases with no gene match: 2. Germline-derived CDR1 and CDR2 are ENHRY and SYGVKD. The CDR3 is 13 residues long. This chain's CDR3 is CAISELDRVEQYF. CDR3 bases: TGTGCCATCAGTGAGTTGGACAGGGTCGAGCAGTACTTC.

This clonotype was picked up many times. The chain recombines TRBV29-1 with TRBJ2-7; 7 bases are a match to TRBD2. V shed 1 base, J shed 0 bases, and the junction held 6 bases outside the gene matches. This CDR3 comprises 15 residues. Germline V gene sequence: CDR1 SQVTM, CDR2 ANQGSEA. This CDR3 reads CSVEVLAGASYEQYF. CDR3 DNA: TGCAGCGTTGAAGTCCTTGCGGGAGCCTCCTACGAGCAGTACTTC.

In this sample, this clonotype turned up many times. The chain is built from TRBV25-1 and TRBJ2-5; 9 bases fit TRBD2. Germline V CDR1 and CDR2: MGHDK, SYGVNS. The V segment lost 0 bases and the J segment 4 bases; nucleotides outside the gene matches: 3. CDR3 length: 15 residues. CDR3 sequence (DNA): TGTGCCAGCAGTGAATACAGCGGGGGGCGAGAGACCCAGTACTTC. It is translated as CASSEYSGGRETQYF.

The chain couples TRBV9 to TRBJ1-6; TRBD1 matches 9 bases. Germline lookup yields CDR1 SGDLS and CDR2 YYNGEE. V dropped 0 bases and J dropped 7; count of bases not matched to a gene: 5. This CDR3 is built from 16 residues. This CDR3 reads CASSVDDRGANSPLHF. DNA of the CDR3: TGTGCCAGCAGCGTAGACGACAGGGGGGCAAATTCACCCCTCCACTTT. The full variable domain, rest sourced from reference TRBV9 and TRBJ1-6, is DSGVTQTPKHLITATGQRVTLRCSPRSGDLSVYWYQQSLDQGLQFLIQYYNGEERAKGNILERFSAQQFPDLHSELNLSSLELGDSALYFCASSVDDRGANSPLHFGNGTRLTVT.

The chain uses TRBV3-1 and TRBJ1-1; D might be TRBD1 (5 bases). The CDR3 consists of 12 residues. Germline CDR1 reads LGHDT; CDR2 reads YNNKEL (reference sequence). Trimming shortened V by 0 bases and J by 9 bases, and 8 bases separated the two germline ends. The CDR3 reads CASSQDWGKAFF. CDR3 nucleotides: TGTGCCAGCAGCCAAGATTGGGGGAAAGCTTTCTTT. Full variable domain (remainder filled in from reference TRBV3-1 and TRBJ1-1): DTAVSQTPKYLVTQMGNDKSIKCEQNLGHDTMYWYKQDSKKFLKIMFSYNNKELIINETVPNRFSPKSPDKAHLNLHINSLELGDSAVYFCASSQDWGKAFFGQGTRLTVV.

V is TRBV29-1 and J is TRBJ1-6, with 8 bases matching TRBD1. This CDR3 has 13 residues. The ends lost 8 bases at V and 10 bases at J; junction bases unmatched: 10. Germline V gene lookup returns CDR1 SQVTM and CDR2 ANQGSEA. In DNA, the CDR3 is TGCAGCAGCCGGACAGGGCTAAGGTCACCCCTCCACTTT. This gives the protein CSSRTGLRSPLHF.

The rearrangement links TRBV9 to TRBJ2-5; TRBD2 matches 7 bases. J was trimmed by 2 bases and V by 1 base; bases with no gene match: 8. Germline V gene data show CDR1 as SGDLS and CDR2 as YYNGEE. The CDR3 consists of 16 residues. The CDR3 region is CASSVSRLAPQETQYF. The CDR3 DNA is TGTGCCAGCAGCGTAAGTCGACTAGCCCCACAAGAGACCCAGTACTTC. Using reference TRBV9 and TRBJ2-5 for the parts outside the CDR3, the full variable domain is DSGVTQTPKHLITATGQRVTLRCSPRSGDLSVYWYQQSLDQGLQFLIQYYNGEERAKGNILERFSAQQFPDLHSELNLSSLELGDSALYFCASSVSRLAPQETQYFGPGTRLLVL.

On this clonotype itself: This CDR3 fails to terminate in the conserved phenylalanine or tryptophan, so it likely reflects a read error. The chain's CDR3 is CASSIEEGENYGYTL. As DNA, the CDR3 is TGTGCCAGTAGTATAGAAGAGGGTGAGAACTATGGCTACACCCTC. V gene TRBV19 combines with J gene TRBJ1-2; D unresolved. Trimming took 0 bases from V and 2 from J, leaving 10 bases between them. The germline gives CDR1 LNHDA, CDR2 SQIVND (reference sequence). This CDR3 spans 15 amino acids.

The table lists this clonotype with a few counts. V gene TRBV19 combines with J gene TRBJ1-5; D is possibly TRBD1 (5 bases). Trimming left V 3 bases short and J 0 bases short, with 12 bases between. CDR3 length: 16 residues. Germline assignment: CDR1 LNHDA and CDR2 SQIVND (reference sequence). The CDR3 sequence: CASSIRDRSSNQPQHF. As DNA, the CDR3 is TGTGCCAGTAGTATCCGGGACCGGAGTAGCAATCAGCCCCAGCATTTT. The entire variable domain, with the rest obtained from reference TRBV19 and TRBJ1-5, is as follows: DGGITQSPKYLFRKEGQNVTLSCEQNLNHDAMYWYRQDPGQGLRLIYYSQIVNDFQKGDIAEGYSVSREKKESFPLTVTSAQKNPTAFYLCASSIRDRSSNQPQHFGDGTRLSIL.

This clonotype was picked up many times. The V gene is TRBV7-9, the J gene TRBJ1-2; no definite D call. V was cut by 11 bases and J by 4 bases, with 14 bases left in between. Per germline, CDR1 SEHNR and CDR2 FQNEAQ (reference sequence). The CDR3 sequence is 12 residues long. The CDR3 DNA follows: TGTGCCGCCCGCGGTAGGTCCTATGGCTACACCTTC. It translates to CAARGRSYGYTF. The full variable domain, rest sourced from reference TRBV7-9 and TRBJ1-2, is DTGVSQNPRHKITKRGQNVTFRCDPISEHNRLYWYRQTLGQGPEFLTYFQNEAQLEKSRLLSDRFSAERPKGSFSTLEIQRTEQGDSAMYLCAARGRSYGYTFGSGTRLTVV.

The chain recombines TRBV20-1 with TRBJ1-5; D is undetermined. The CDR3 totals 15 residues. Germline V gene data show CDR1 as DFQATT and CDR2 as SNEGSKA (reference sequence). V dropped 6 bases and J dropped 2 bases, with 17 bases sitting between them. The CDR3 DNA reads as TGCAGTGCAGAGCCTGGACTAGCGGGCAATCAGCCCCAGCATTTT. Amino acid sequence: CSAEPGLAGNQPQHF.

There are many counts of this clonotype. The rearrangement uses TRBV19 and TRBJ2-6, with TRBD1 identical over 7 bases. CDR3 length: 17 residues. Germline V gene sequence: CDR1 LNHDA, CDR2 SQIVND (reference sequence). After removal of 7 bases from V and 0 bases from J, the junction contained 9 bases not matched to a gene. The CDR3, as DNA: TGTGCCAGTACTGACGGACAGGCCAGCTCTGGGGCCAACGTCCTGACTTTC. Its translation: CASTDGQASSGANVLTF.

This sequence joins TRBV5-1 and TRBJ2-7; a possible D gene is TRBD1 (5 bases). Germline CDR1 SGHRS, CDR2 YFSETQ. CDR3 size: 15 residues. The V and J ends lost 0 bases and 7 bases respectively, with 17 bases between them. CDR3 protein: CASSLEAGHTGEQYF. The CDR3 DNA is TGCGCCAGCAGCTTGGAGGCAGGGCACACCGGGGAGCAGTACTTC.

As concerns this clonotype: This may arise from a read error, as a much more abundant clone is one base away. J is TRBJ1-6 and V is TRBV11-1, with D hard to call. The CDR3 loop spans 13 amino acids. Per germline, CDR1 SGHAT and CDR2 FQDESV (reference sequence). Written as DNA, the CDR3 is TGTACCAGCAGTTTTACCGAGAATTCACCCCTCCACTTT. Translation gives CTSSFTENSPLHF. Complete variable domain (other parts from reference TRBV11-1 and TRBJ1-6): EAEVAQSPRYKITEKSQAVAFWCDPISGHATLYWYRQILGQGPELLVQFQDESVVDDSQLPKDRFSAERLKGVDSTLKIQPAELGDSAMYLCTSSFTENSPLHFGNGTRLTVT.

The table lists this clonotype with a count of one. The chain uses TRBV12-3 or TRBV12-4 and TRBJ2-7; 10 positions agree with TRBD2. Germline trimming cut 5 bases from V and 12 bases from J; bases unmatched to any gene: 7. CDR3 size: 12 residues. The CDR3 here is CASSPLGTSAYF. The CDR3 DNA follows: TGTGCCAGCAGTCCCCTCGGGACTAGCGCGTACTTC.

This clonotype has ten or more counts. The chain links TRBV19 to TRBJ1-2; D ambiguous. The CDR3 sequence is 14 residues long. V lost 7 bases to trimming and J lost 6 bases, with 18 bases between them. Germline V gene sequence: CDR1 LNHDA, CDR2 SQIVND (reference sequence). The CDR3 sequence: CASTPDLGIHGYTF. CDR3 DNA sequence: TGTGCCAGTACCCCTGACTTGGGCATCCATGGCTACACCTTC. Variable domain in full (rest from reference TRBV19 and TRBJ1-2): DGGITQSPKYLFRKEGQNVTLSCEQNLNHDAMYWYRQDPGQGLRLIYYSQIVNDFQKGDIAEGYSVSREKKESFPLTVTSAQKNPTAFYLCASTPDLGIHGYTFGSGTRLTVV.

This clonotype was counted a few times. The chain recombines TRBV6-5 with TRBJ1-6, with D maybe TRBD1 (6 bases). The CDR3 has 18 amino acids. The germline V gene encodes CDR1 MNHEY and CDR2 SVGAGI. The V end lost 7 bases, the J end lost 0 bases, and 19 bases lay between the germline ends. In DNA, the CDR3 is TGTGCCAGCAACCAGCCGGACAGCCAAAGCTCCTATAATTCACCCCTCCACTTT. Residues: CASNQPDSQSSYNSPLHF.